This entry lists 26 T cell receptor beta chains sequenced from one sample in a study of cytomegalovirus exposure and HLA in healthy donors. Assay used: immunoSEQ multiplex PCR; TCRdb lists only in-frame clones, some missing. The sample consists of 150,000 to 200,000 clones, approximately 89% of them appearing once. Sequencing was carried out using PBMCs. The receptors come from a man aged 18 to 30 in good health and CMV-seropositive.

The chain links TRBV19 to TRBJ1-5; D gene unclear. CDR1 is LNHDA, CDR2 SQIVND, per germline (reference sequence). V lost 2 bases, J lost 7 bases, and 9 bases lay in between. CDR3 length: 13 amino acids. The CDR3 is CASSILGLQPQHF. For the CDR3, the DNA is TGTGCCAGTAGTATATTGGGCTTACAGCCCCAGCATTTT. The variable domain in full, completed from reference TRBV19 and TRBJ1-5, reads DGGITQSPKYLFRKEGQNVTLSCEQNLNHDAMYWYRQDPGQGLRLIYYSQIVNDFQKGDIAEGYSVSREKKESFPLTVTSAQKNPTAFYLCASSILGLQPQHFGDGTRLSIL.

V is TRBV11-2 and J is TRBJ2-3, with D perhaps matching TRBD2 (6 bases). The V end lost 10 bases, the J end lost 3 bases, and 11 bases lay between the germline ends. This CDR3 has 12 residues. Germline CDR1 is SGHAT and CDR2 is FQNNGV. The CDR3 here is CATEGLTDTQYF. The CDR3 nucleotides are TGTGCCACCGAGGGACTTACAGATACGCAGTATTTT.

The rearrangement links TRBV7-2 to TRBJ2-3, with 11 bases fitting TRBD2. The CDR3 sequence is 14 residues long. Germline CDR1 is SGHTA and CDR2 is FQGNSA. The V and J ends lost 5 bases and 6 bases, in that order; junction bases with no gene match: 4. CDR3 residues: CASSPASGGDTQYF. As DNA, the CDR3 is TGTGCCAGCAGCCCCGCTAGCGGGGGGGATACGCAGTATTTT.

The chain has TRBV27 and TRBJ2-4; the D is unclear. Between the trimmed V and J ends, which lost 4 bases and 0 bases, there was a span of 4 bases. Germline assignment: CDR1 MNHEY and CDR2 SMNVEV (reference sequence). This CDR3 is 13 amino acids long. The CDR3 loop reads CASSSQAKNIQYF. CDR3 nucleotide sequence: TGTGCCAGCAGTTCCCAAGCCAAAAACATTCAGTACTTC.

The CDR3 sequence: CASSHGLAGGQGGETQYF. The CDR3 DNA reads as TGTGCCAGCAGCCATGGACTAGCGGGAGGGCAAGGGGGTGAGACCCAGTACTTC. The genes are TRBV13 and TRBJ2-5; 15 nucleotides match TRBD2. Germline CDR1 PRHDT, CDR2 FYEKMQ (reference sequence). After removal of 5 bases from V and 5 bases from J, the junction contained 12 bases not matched to a gene. CDR3 length equals 18 residues.

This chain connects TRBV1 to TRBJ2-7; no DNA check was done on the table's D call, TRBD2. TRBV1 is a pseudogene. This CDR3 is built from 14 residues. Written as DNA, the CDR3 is TGCACCAGCAGCCTTAGCGGATTCTCCTACGAGCAGTACTTC. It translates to CTSSLSGFSYEQYF.

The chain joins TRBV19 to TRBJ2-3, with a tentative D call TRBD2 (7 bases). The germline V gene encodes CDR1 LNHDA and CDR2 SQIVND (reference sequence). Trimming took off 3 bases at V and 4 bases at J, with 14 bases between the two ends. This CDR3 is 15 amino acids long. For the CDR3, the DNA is TGTGCCAGTAGTATTGGGCTAGGGGGGGCAGATACGCAGTATTTT. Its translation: CASSIGLGGADTQYF.

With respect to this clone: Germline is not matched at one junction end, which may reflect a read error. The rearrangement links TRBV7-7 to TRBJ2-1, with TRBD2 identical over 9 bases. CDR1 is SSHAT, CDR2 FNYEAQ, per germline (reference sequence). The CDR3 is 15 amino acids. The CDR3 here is CASSVGTSPDNEQFF. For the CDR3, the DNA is TGTGCTAGCAGCGTGGGGACTAGCCCCGACAATGAGCAGTTCTTC.

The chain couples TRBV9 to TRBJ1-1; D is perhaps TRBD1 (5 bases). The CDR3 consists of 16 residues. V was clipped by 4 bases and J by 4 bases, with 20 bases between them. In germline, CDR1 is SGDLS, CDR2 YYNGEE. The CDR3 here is CASSPRRVGGVTEAFF. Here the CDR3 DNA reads TGTGCCAGCAGCCCCCGTAGGGTAGGAGGGGTCACTGAAGCTTTCTTT.

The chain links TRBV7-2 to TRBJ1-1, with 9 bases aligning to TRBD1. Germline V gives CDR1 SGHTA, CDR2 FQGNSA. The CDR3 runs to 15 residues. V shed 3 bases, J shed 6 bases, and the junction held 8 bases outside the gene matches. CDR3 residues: CASSFMTGGVAEAFF. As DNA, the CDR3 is TGTGCCAGCAGCTTCATGACAGGGGGTGTAGCTGAAGCTTTCTTT.

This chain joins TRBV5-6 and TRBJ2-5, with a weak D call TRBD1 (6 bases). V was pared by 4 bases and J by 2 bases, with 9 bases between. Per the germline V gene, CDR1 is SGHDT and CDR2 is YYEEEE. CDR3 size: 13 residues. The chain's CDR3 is CASSPDSQETQYF. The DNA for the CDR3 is TGTGCCAGCAGCCCGGACAGTCAAGAGACCCAGTACTTC.

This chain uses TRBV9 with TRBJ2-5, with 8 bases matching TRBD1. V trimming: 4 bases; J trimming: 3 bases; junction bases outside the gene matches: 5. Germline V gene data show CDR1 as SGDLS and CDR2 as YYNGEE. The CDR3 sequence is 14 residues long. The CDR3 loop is CASSPWTGKETQYF. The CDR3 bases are TGTGCCAGCAGCCCGTGGACAGGGAAAGAGACCCAGTACTTC.

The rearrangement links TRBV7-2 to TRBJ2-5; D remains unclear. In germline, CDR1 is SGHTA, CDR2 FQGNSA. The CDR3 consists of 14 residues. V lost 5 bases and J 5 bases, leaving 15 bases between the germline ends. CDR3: CASSLIRLPETQYF. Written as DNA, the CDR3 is TGTGCCAGCAGCCTCATCCGACTTCCGGAGACCCAGTACTTC.

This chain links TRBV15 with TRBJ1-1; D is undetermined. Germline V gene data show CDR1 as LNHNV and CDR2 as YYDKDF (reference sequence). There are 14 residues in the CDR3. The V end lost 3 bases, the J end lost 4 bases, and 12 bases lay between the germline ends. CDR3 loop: CATSSRGTSTEAFF. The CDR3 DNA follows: TGTGCCACCAGCAGTCGGGGTACGAGCACTGAAGCTTTCTTT.

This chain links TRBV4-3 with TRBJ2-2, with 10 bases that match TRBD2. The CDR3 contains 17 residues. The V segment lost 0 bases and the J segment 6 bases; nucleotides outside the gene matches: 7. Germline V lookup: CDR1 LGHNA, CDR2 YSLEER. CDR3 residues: CASSQDFASGRSGELFF. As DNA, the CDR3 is TGCGCCAGCAGCCAAGATTTCGCTAGCGGGAGATCCGGGGAGCTGTTTTTT.

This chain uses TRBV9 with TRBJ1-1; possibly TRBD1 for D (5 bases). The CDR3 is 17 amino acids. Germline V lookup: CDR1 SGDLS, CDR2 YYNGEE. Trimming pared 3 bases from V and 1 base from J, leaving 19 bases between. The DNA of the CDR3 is TGTGCCAGCAGCGGATCACCTTCCGACAGACAGAACACTGAAGCTTTCTTT. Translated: CASSGSPSDRQNTEAFF. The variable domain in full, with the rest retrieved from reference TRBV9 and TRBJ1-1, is DSGVTQTPKHLITATGQRVTLRCSPRSGDLSVYWYQQSLDQGLQFLIQYYNGEERAKGNILERFSAQQFPDLHSELNLSSLELGDSALYFCASSGSPSDRQNTEAFFGQGTRLTVV.

The CDR3 DNA reads TGTGCCAGCGGGAGGTATGAGCAGTTCTTC. It yields the protein CASGRYEQFF. The chain employs TRBV11-2 and TRBJ2-1; D may be TRBD2 (6 bases). Germline loops: CDR1 SGHAT, CDR2 FQNNGV. The CDR3 length is 10 residues. The V gene lost 8 bases and the J gene lost 8 bases, with 7 bases spanning the gap. The whole variable domain, filled in from reference TRBV11-2 and TRBJ2-1, reads EAGVAQSPRYKIIEKRQSVAFWCNPISGHATLYWYQQILGQGPKLLIQFQNNGVVDDSQLPKDRFSAERLKGVDSTLKIQPAKLEDSAVYLCASGRYEQFFGPGTRLTVL.

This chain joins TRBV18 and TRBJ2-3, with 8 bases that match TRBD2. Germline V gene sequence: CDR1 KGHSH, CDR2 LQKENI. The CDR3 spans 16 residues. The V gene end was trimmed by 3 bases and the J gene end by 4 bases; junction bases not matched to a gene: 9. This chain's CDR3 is CASSPVLSGDADTQYF. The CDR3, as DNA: TGTGCCAGCTCACCCGTCCTTAGCGGGGATGCAGATACGCAGTATTTT.

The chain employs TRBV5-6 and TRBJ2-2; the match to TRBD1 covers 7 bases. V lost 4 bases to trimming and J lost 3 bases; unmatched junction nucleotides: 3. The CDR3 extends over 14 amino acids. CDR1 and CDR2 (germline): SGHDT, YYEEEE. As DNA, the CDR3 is TGTGCCAGCAGCCCGGGACAGCACACCGGGGAGCTGTTTTTT. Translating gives CASSPGQHTGELFF.

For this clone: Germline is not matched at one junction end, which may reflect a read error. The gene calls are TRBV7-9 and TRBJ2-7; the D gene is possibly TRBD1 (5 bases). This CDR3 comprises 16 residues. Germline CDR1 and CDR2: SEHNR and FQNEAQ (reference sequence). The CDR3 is CASSPPMGRVGYDQYF. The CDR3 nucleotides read TGTGCCAGCAGCCCCCCTATGGGCAGGGTGGGTTACGACCAGTACTTC.

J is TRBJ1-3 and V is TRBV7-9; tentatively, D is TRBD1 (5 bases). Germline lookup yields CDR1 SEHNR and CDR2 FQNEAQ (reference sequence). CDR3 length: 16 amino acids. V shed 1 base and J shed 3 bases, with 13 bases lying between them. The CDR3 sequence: CASSLVFRDSGNTIYF. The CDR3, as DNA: TGTGCCAGCAGCTTAGTTTTCCGTGACAGTGGAAACACCATATATTTT.

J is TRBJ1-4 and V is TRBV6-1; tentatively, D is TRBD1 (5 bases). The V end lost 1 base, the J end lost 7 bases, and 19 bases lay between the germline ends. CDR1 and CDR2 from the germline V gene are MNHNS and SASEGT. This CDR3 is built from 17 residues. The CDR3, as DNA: TGTGCCAGCAGTGAAGGTCAGAAGGCGGGGCTTCGTGAAAAACTGTTTTTT. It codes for CASSEGQKAGLREKLFF.

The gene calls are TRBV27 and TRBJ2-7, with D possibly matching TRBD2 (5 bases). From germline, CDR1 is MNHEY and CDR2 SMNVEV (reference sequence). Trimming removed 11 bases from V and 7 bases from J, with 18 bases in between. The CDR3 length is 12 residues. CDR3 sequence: CASRGSGLEQYF. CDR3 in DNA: TGTGCCTCGCGAGGCAGCGGTTTAGAGCAGTACTTC.

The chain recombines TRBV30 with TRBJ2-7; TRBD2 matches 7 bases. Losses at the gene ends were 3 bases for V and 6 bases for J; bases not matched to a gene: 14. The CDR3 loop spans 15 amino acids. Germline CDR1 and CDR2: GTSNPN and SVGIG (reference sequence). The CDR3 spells CAWSGDGGREVEQYF. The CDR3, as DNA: TGTGCCTGGAGCGGGGATGGGGGGAGGGAGGTCGAGCAGTACTTC.

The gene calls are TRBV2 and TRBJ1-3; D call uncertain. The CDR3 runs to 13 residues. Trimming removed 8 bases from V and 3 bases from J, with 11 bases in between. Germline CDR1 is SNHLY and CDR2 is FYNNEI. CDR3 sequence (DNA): TGTGCCAGCCTGAGACAAAATGGAAACACCATATATTTT. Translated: CASLRQNGNTIYF.

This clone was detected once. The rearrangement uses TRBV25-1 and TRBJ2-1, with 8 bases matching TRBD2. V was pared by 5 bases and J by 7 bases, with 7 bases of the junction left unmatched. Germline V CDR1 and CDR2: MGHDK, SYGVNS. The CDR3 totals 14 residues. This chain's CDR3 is CASSLVAGNNEQFF. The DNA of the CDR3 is TGTGCCAGCAGTCTGGTAGCGGGGAATAATGAGCAGTTCTTC.